The source of this T cell receptor (beta chain) is a study of T cells expressing NK-cell markers. Across the whole study: The study drew TCR beta repertoires from sorted CD3+CD56+NKG2C+, CD3+CD56+NKG2C- and CD3+CD56-NKG2C+ T cells. The sequencing cohort of eight donors included seven HCMV-seropositive individuals and one seronegative individual.

CDR3 length: 19 amino acids. The authors generated TCR beta cDNA through 5'RACE template switching with UMIs. TCRdb reprocessed the 5' RACE reads, with one entry per CDR3 protein and no DNA. In total, the table holds about 460,000 distinct CDR3 sequences. Comments on this clonotype: Its specificity is unknown.

Study-level points and caveats: Once again these clonotypes came out on top in the CD3+CD56-NKG2C+ fraction of several donors.

Sequencing used blood T cells: a sorted CD56 or NKG2C T cell subset, CD4+ or CD8+ T cells, or bulk PBMC T cells (not recorded which). The rearrangement joins TRBV12-3 or TRBV12-4 to TRBJ1-3; the D call of TRBD1 rests on TCRdb alone, since no DNA is present to check it. This clonotype was obtained from a woman aged 45-59 years in good health. The CDR3 is CASSSDHLRDVLRGNTIYF.